This T cell receptor beta chain was sequenced in a study of CD8+ T cells in alopecia areata. CDR3 length: 17 amino acids. CDR1 is SEHNR, CDR2 FQNEAQ, per germline (reference sequence). Trimming took 5 bases from V and 2 from J, leaving 20 bases between them. TCR sequencing used cDNA made by reverse transcription of extracted RNA. Produced via immunoSEQ multiplex PCR; TCRdb's table is partial and in-frame only. The data hold 110,000 to 150,000 clones, with around two thirds observed a single time. Worth noting for this clone: As yet, its antigen is unknown.

Study results and caveats: Scalp samples also contribute reads from the resident alphabeta T cells found in normal skin. Elevated clonality characterized lesional scalp relative to normal scalp, particularly in alopecia totalis/universalis.

Sequenced input: CD8+ T cells sorted from blood. The source of this sequence is a human donor in good health. The chain couples TRBV7-9 to TRBJ2-3, with a weak D call TRBD2 (5 bases). The DNA of the CDR3 is TGTGCCAGCAGCCCTGGACGGGGTCGCACGAACACAGATACGCAGTATTTT. This gives the protein CASSPGRGRTNTDTQYF.